This entry lists 7 T cell receptor beta chains sequenced from one sample in a study of T-cell reconstitution after alpha-beta-depleted transplantation in children. For TCRbeta, the library was prepared with unique molecular identifiers. TCRdb independently ran MiXCR on the PCR reads; one entry per CDR3 protein. The data contain some 180,000 distinct CDR3 sequences, under 8.5% of them seen just once; the ten biggest clones take up just over 5.5%. The source material was PBMCs, sampled before TCRalphabeta/CD19-depleted stem cell transplant. The receptor source for this set is a boy younger than 10 with acute lymphoblastic leukemia, due to receive a stem cell transplant.

The chain recombines TRBV25-1 with TRBJ2-7, with D unresolved. Germline CDR1 is MGHDK and CDR2 is SYGVNS. This CDR3 has 13 amino acids. V lost 6 bases and J 2 bases, leaving 11 bases between the germline ends. CDR3 amino acids: CASRGPPTYEQYF. The CDR3 DNA reads TGTGCCAGCAGGGGTCCTCCTACCTACGAGCAGTACTTC.

This clonotype was seen at least ten times. The gene calls are TRBV28 and TRBJ1-1; D remains ambiguous. CDR3 length equals 15 residues. Between the trimmed V and J ends, which lost 1 base and 1 base, there was a span of 10 bases. Germline V gene data show CDR1 as MDHEN and CDR2 as SYDVKM. The CDR3 spells CASSLSRVRNTEAFF. The DNA of the CDR3 is TGTGCCAGCAGTTTATCTCGGGTTAGGAACACTGAAGCTTTCTTT.

The chain couples TRBV20-1 to TRBJ2-3; 7 nucleotides line up with TRBD2. This CDR3 comprises 15 residues. Per germline, CDR1 DFQATT and CDR2 SNEGSKA (reference sequence). V lost 0 bases and J lost 0; bases outside the gene matches: 3. For the CDR3, the DNA is TGCAGTGCTAGAGATGAGCGGGGTAGCACAGATACGCAGTATTTT. The encoded protein is CSARDERGSTDTQYF.

This clonotype has at least ten counts. The chain joins TRBV5-1 to TRBJ2-3, with TRBD2 identical over 11 bases. V dropped 0 bases and J dropped 0; count of bases not matched to a gene: 6. The CDR3 runs to 18 residues. In germline, CDR1 is SGHRS, CDR2 YFSETQ. CDR3: CASSLVPSGGLSTDTQYF. CDR3 DNA: TGCGCCAGCAGCTTGGTGCCTAGCGGGGGGCTGAGCACAGATACGCAGTATTTT.

This clonotype was seen a handful of times. V and J are TRBV28 and TRBJ2-5; 11 nucleotides line up with TRBD1. This CDR3 comprises 16 residues. With V trimmed by 7 bases and J by 3 bases, 10 bases remained unmatched. Germline CDR1 is MDHEN and CDR2 is SYDVKM. In nucleotides, the CDR3 is TGTGCCAGCACTCCCGGGAGGACAGGGGGCGAAGAGACCCAGTACTTC. This encodes CASTPGRTGGEETQYF. Combining the CDR3 with reference TRBV28 and TRBJ2-5 gives the whole variable domain DVKVTQSSRYLVKRTGEKVFLECVQDMDHENMFWYRQDPGLGLRLIYFSYDVKMKEKGDIPEGYSVSREKKERFSLILESASTNQTSMYLCASTPGRTGGEETQYFGPGTRLLVL.

The CDR3 loop reads CASSYSLAGGYNEQFF. CDR3 nucleotides: TGTGCCAGCAGTTACTCGCTAGCGGGGGGATACAATGAGCAGTTCTTC. V is TRBV6-5 and J is TRBJ2-1; 11 bases fit TRBD2. The trim removed 0 bases at V and 4 bases at J, leaving 2 bases unmatched. The germline V gene encodes CDR1 MNHEY and CDR2 SVGAGI. The CDR3 length is 16 residues.

This clonotype was counted between two and nine times. The chain couples TRBV12-3 or TRBV12-4 to TRBJ1-1; D unclear. Trimming shortened V by 2 bases and J by 7 bases, and 5 bases separated the two germline ends. CDR3 length: 11 residues. The CDR3 DNA sequence: TGTGCCAGCAGTTTACAGCTTGAAGCTTTCTTT. Amino acids: CASSLQLEAFF.